The 5 T cell receptor beta chains listed next were all sequenced from one sample in a study of metastatic and nonmetastatic thyroid tumors. None of the patients had undergone any treatment ahead of thyroid surgery. TCRdb redid the clone calls on the PCR reads using MiXCR. This table has roughly 40,000 clones, 18% appearing once. The sequenced material came from tumor tissue. The source is a female donor with papillary thyroid cancer or a benign thyroid nodule (not recorded which). Some clones in this sample may be carry-over from other donors' samples.

This clone was detected ten times or more. The CDR3 DNA reads TGTGCCAGCAGCGCCCAAGAAGGCTATGGCTACACCTTC. It encodes CASSAQEGYGYTF. The rearrangement joins TRBV7-9 to TRBJ1-2, with no clear D. This CDR3 region has 13 residues. The germline gives CDR1 SEHNR, CDR2 FQNEAQ (reference sequence). Trimming cost V 5 bases and J 4 bases, with 11 bases left between them.

Many counts were recorded for this clone. V usage is TRBV2 and J usage is TRBJ1-6; D may be TRBD1 (5 bases). Germline lookup yields CDR1 SNHLY and CDR2 FYNNEI. This CDR3 comprises 15 residues. The V end was cut by 7 bases, the J end by 7 bases, with 17 bases between. CDR3 sequence: CASMMTDMGNSPLHF. In DNA form, the CDR3 reads TGTGCCAGCATGATGACGGACATGGGAAATTCACCCCTCCACTTT.

This clone was detected ten times or more. V and J are TRBV5-4 and TRBJ1-1; 8 bases fit TRBD1. The CDR3 is 12 amino acids. Trimming cost V 7 bases and J 1 base; bases outside gene matches: 0. Germline values: CDR1 SGHNT, CDR2 YYREEE (reference sequence). CDR3 nucleotide sequence: TGTGCCAGCGGACAGGGGAACACTGAAGCTTTCTTT. It is translated as CASGQGNTEAFF.

V is TRBV11-2 and J is TRBJ2-7; no definite D call. Germline V gene sequence: CDR1 SGHAT, CDR2 FQNNGV. Trimming left V 6 bases short and J 1 base short, with 7 bases between. This CDR3 comprises 12 residues. CDR3 protein: CASSRISYEQYF. CDR3 coding DNA: TGTGCCAGCAGTCGGATATCCTACGAGCAGTACTTC. Supplemented by reference TRBV11-2 and TRBJ2-7, the full variable domain reads EAGVAQSPRYKIIEKRQSVAFWCNPISGHATLYWYQQILGQGPKLLIQFQNNGVVDDSQLPKDRFSAERLKGVDSTLKIQPAKLEDSAVYLCASSRISYEQYFGPGTRLTVT.

This clone was seen at least ten times. This CDR3 is also generated by other DNA sequences in the sample. The J gene is TRBJ1-3, the V gene TRBV30, with D possibly TRBD1 on 6 matching bases. The CDR3 loop spans 15 amino acids. CDR1 is GTSNPN, CDR2 SVGIG, per germline (reference sequence). Trimming pared 3 bases from V and 3 bases from J, leaving 15 bases between. CDR3 amino acids: CAWRPITGIGNTIYF. For the CDR3, the DNA is TGTGCCTGGAGACCAATTACAGGGATTGGAAACACCATATATTTT.